The clone carrying this TCR beta chain showed up just once. Trimming took 2 bases from V and 2 from J; bases not matched to a gene: 7. The CDR3 runs 16 residues. Germline values: CDR1 SGHNT, CDR2 YYREEE (reference sequence). This record comes from a study of cytomegalovirus exposure and HLA in healthy donors. Turning to the study itself: Earlier findings included about 120 million unique TCR beta sequences obtained from around 180 million T cells. Assignment to the Caucasian-associated ancestry cluster applied to approximately 79% of the approximately 400 genotyped donors.

The primer mix had 60 Vbeta and 13 Jbeta primers. The repertoire was sequenced with immunoSEQ multiplex PCR; TCRdb's copy has only in-frame clones and lacks some. The sample carries approximately 76,000 clones, less than 80% recorded once. The clonotype was recovered from a man aged 25 to 40 in good health and CMV-seronegative. Sequenced sample: PBMCs. The chain is built from TRBV5-4 and TRBJ2-7, with 10 bases that match TRBD2. CDR3 region: CASSFGGLASPYEQYF. The CDR3 coding sequence is TGTGCCAGCAGCTTTGGGGGACTAGCGTCCCCCTACGAGCAGTACTTC.